The text below deals with one T cell receptor (beta chain). The antigen it recognizes is unknown. No per-base quality is available; no much larger clone lies one base away. Library prep was done by RT-PCR. The sequencing machine was an Illumina HiSeq 2500. TCRdb trimmed the raw reads at Q25, called clones with MiXCR and kept productive beta chains. Duplicate CDR3 protein sequences are folded into a single record with the most common DNA and genes. The sample data list more than 550,000 distinct CDR3 sequences, and around 11% of these were observed just once. The ten largest clones take up approximately 9.9% of the sample. Reading from cysteine to phenylalanine, the CDR3 counts 15 amino acids. The DNA shown is the 45-base CDR3, in frame from base 1. At the junction V is shortened by 0 bases and J by 3 bases, with 12 bases in between. Looking up the germline V gene yields CDR1 SGHTA and CDR2 FQGNSA. This sample stems from a study of response to subunit inactivated influenza vaccine (dated by TCRdb to the late 2010s). With regard to the full study: Deep quantitative profiling of the T cell receptor repertoire was used in the study to follow responses to a trivalent subunit inactivated influenza vaccine.

What the authors observed across the whole study: The authors proposed that each seasonal influenza vaccination may bring in only a limited number of new T cells.

These data also formed part of another study, on T cells expressing NK-cell markers. That second publication adds: TCR beta cDNA libraries were prepared using 5'RACE template switching, which introduced a universal primer site and unique molecular identifiers. TCR beta-chain repertoires were profiled in sorted CD3+CD56+NKG2C+, CD3+CD56+NKG2C- and CD3+CD56-NKG2C+ T-cell subsets from several donors. Of the eight sequenced donors, seven were found to be HCMV-seropositive and one was found to be HCMV-seronegative. In several experiments an anti-gammadeltaTCR antibody was added to restrict sorting to alphabetaTCR-expressing T cells. For roughly six donors, the dominant CD3+CD56+NKG2C+ clonotypes were among the top 10 CD8+ clonotypes and accounted for roughly 1.0-8% of CD8+ T cells. Those dominant clonotypes were again the most abundant among CD3+CD56-NKG2C+ cells in four donors, at roughly 25-60.1%. Whether the expanded NKG2C-expressing T cell clones were specific for HCMV antigens was left unclear. The eight sequenced donors were randomly selected healthy volunteers, three men and five women. To determine HCMV serostatus, a commercial ELISA kit was used to detect HCMV-specific IgG in serum. Ficoll density gradient centrifugation was used to isolate peripheral blood mononuclear cells from blood. For several donors, bulk peripheral blood T-cell repertoires were also sequenced from unsorted PBMC. cDNA synthesis was primed from the TCR beta constant segment and was followed by two successive PCR amplification steps. The libraries were sequenced on Illumina HiSeq 2000/2500, MiSeq or NextSeq, producing 2 x 150 bp reads. MIGEC handled demultiplexing of the reads and grouping by UMI, while MiTCR was used to assemble and quantify clonotypes. Only TCR cDNA sequences supported by at least two reads were kept to exclude erroneous sequences. Downstream repertoire analysis used the tcR package, and clonotypes were matched across fractions by CDR3 nucleotide sequence plus V segment. VDJmatch was used to annotate antigen specificity against VDJdb, with one amino acid substitution in CDR3 allowed.

This material consisted of PBMCs from blood, taken on the day of vaccination. The source is a man aged 50 or older who received an inactivated influenza vaccine. Donor details come from another sample of the same person, matched by shared clones. The rearranged segments are TRBV7-2 and TRBJ2-7; the D gene may be TRBD1 or TRBD2, since each aligns over 5 bases. The DNA sequence follows: TGTGCCAGCAGCTTAGCGGGACCGAGCATCTACGAGCAGTACTTC. Translated, this gives CASSLAGPSIYEQYF.